A selection of T cell receptor beta chains follows, all from one sample in a study of shared clonotypes between healthy human individuals. Using immunoSEQ multiplex PCR, the repertoire was profiled, and TCRdb retains in-frame clones only, with some absent. Found here are about 2.3 million clones, just over 90% of them singletons; the top ten hold about 0.39%. The specimen was naive CD4+ T cells from PBMCs. The receptor set was obtained from a man aged 18 to 29 in good health. Some clones in this sample may be carry-over from other donors' samples. CDR3s include the opening cysteine and the closing phenylalanine or tryptophan. D genes are given only for firm matches. The size field is filled for only some rows; it gives once, few, many or a size class.

TRBJ2-7 | TRBV7-2 | TRBD2 | . | 14 | CASRNSGRFDEQYF | TGTGCCAGCAGGAATAGCGGGAGGTTCGACGAGCAGTACTTC
TRBJ1-2 | TRBV27 | TRBD1 | once | 13 | CASTADRGFGYTF | TGTGCCAGCACGGCGGACAGGGGGTTTGGCTACACCTTC
TRBJ2-7 | TRBV9 | TRBD1 | . | 15 | CASSERTGGEYEQYF | TGTGCCAGCAGCGAACGGACAGGGGGGGAGTACGAGCAGTACTTC
TRBJ2-5 | TRBV9 | TRBD2 | . | 17 | CASSPHPSGRRQETQYF | TGTGCCAGCAGCCCCCACCCTAGCGGGAGGAGGCAAGAGACCCAGTACTTC
TRBJ2-5 | TRBV30 | . | . | 16 | CAWSATGLLPQETQYF | TGTGCCTGGAGCGCAACGGGACTTCTGCCCCAAGAGACCCAGTACTTC
TRBJ2-1 | TRBV11-2 | . | . | 15 | CASSSPQGQWNEQFF | TGTGCCAGCAGCTCGCCCCAAGGGCAGTGGAATGAGCAGTTCTTC
TRBJ2-1 | TRBV6-5 | TRBD2 | . | 12 | CASSYSSGKYLF | TGTGCCAGCAGTTACTCTAGCGGGAAGTACCTCTTC
TRBJ1-5 | TRBV6-5 | . | . | 13 | CASSYSHDQPQHF | TGTGCCAGCAGTTATTCTCACGATCAGCCCCAGCATTTT
TRBJ2-1 | TRBV7-2 | TRBD2 | . | 16 | CASSLWTSGAYNEQFF | TGTGCCAGCAGCTTGTGGACTAGCGGGGCCTACAATGAGCAGTTCTTC
TRBJ2-3 | TRBV11-3 | TRBD2 | . | 13 | CASSPGGLGTQYF | TGTGCCAGCAGTCCGGGGGGATTAGGTACGCAGTATTTT
TRBJ1-4 | TRBV2 | . | once | 16 | CASRIYTGMEGEKLFF | TGTGCCAGCAGGATTTACACCGGGATGGAAGGTGAAAAACTGTTTTTT
TRBJ2-5 | TRBV5-1 | . | . | 14 | CASSEDAYQETQYF | TGCGCCAGCAGCGAGGACGCGTACCAAGAGACCCAGTACTTC
TRBJ2-7 | TRBV7-8 | . | . | 14 | CASSLRSPSYEQYF | TGTGCCAGCAGCTTAAGATCGCCCTCCTACGAGCAGTACTTC
TRBJ2-1 | TRBV18 | . | . | 11 | CASSPKDEQFF | TGTGCCAGCTCACCCAAGGATGAGCAGTTCTTC
TRBJ1-4 | TRBV5-1 | . | . | 13 | CASSLAGNEKLFF | TGCGCCAGCAGCTTGGCAGGGAATGAAAAACTGTTTTTT
TRBJ2-2 | TRBV5-4 | TRBD2 | . | 16 | CASSPGGTRGTGELFF | TGTGCCAGCAGCCCGGGAGGGACTAGAGGCACCGGGGAGCTGTTTTTT
TRBJ2-3 | TRBV5-4 | TRBD2 | . | 16 | CASSLMLAGGTDTQYF | TGTGCCAGCAGCTTGATGCTAGCGGGGGGCACAGATACGCAGTATTTT
TRBJ2-3 | TRBV7-9 | . | . | 12 | CASSVTTDTQYF | TGTGCCAGCAGCGTTACTACAGATACGCAGTATTTT